The next 19 T cell receptor beta chains were all read from a single sample in a study of cytomegalovirus exposure and HLA in healthy donors. The study ran its PCR with 60 Vbeta and 13 Jbeta primers. The data were produced by immunoSEQ multiplex PCR, yet TCRdb's version contains in-frame clones alone and is incomplete. The sample comprises more than 85,000 clones, roughly three quarters of which are singletons, and 7.7% rests with the top ten. What was sequenced was PBMCs. Every receptor here comes from a female donor in good health and CMV-seronegative.

The V and J genes are TRBV5-6 and TRBJ2-2; 8 bases align to TRBD2. Germline V gives CDR1 SGHDT, CDR2 YYEEEE. V lost 4 bases and J lost 4; bases outside the gene matches: 6. CDR3 size: 15 residues. The CDR3 protein is CASSPPGGRTGELFF. The CDR3 bases are TGTGCCAGCAGCCCCCCGGGGGGGCGCACCGGGGAGCTGTTTTTT.

CDR3 nucleotides: TGTGCCAGCAGCGTAGTACCTTCGAGCTACGAGCAGTACTTC. Translating it yields CASSVVPSSYEQYF. This chain uses TRBV9 with TRBJ2-5, with no clear D. The DNA matches TRBJ2-7 better at its end, which makes the J call doubtful. The CDR3 contains 14 residues. CDR1 and CDR2 (germline): SGDLS, YYNGEE.

The chain links TRBV30 to TRBJ1-1, with TRBD1 matching 7 bases. This CDR3 has 17 amino acids. Unmatched junction bases numbered 10, after V lost 0 bases and J lost 0 bases. Germline loops: CDR1 GTSNPN, CDR2 SVGIG (reference sequence). The chain's CDR3 is CAWSVRQGGGMNTEAFF. The CDR3 DNA follows: TGTGCCTGGAGTGTAAGACAGGGTGGTGGAATGAACACTGAAGCTTTCTTT. The full variable domain, its missing parts supplied by reference TRBV30 and TRBJ1-1, is SQTIHQWPATLVQPVGSPLSLECTVEGTSNPNLYWYRQAAGRGLQLLFYSVGIGQISSEVPQNLSASRPQDRQFILSSKKLLLSDSGFYLCAWSVRQGGGMNTEAFFGQGTRLTVV.

As to this clone: A read error may account for a junction end that differs from germline. The J gene is TRBJ2-3, the V gene TRBV7-7; TRBD2 aligns across 11 bases. Looked up from germline, CDR1 is SSHAT and CDR2 is FNYEAQ (reference sequence). The CDR3 is 17 residues long. Here the CDR3 DNA reads TGTGCTAGCAGCCCGATACTAGCGGGAGACGGCACAGATACGCAGTATTTT. Amino acid sequence: CASSPILAGDGTDTQYF.

The CDR3 sequence is CASSRDGQQETQYF. The CDR3 coding sequence is TGCGCCAGCAGCCGAGATGGACAACAAGAGACCCAGTACTTC. The V and J genes are TRBV5-1 and TRBJ2-5, with D possibly being TRBD1 (5 bases). CDR3 size: 14 residues. The V and J ends lost 4 bases and 2 bases respectively, with 12 bases between them. The germline gives CDR1 SGHRS, CDR2 YFSETQ.

This clone appeared once. V gene TRBV11-3 combines with J gene TRBJ1-3; D gene unclear. In germline, CDR1 is SGHNT, CDR2 YENEEA. Trimming stripped 5 bases from V and 5 bases from J, with 13 bases between. The CDR3 totals 14 residues. The CDR3 nucleotides read TGTGCCAGCAGCCGAAAGAGTCCCCGAAACACCATATATTTT. The encoded protein is CASSRKSPRNTIYF.

This chain links TRBV27 with TRBJ1-3; TRBD1 might be the D (6 bases). The CDR3 covers 15 residues. The germline V gene has CDR1 MNHEY and CDR2 SMNVEV (reference sequence). With 1 base removed from V and 2 bases from J, the gap between germline ends came to 9 bases. CDR3 DNA: TGTGCCAGCAGTTTATTACAGGGACCTGGAAACACCATATATTTT. It is translated as CASSLLQGPGNTIYF.

This chain links TRBV10-3 with TRBJ2-3; D is possibly TRBD2 (6 bases). This CDR3 contains 15 residues. V was trimmed by 5 bases and J by 2 bases, leaving 14 bases between them. Germline V gives CDR1 ENHRY, CDR2 SYGVKD. This CDR3 reads CAISPSLADTDTQYF. In nucleotides, the CDR3 is TGTGCCATCAGTCCGTCATTAGCGGACACAGATACGCAGTATTTT.

The chain employs TRBV29-1 and TRBJ2-4, with TRBD1 matching 9 bases. This CDR3 spans 14 amino acids. V lost 0 bases and J lost 6; bases outside the gene matches: 3. Germline CDR1 reads SQVTM; CDR2 reads ANQGSEA. The CDR3 is CSVEETGGRNIQYF. The CDR3 bases are TGCAGCGTTGAAGAAACAGGGGGCCGAAACATTCAGTACTTC.

The chain recombines TRBV5-1 with TRBJ1-1; D uncertain. The CDR3 sequence is 15 residues long. The V and J ends lost 0 bases and 0 bases respectively, with 9 bases between them. Germline V gene data show CDR1 as SGHRS and CDR2 as YFSETQ. CDR3 nucleotide sequence: TGCGCCAGCAGCTTGGGAATCCAGATGAACACTGAAGCTTTCTTT. This codes for CASSLGIQMNTEAFF.

The chain combines TRBV4-2 with TRBJ1-2, with 10 bases matching TRBD1. The CDR3 is made up of 19 amino acids. Germline V CDR1 and CDR2: LGHNA, YNFKEQ. The V and J ends lost 0 bases and 5 bases, in that order; junction bases with no gene match: 15. In nucleotides, the CDR3 is TGTGCCAGCAGCCAAGATTGGCTCGGGGTGGGGACAGGGGCTTATGGCTACACCTTC. It encodes CASSQDWLGVGTGAYGYTF.

The rearrangement uses TRBV9 and TRBJ2-7; D ambiguous. This CDR3 region has 13 residues. Germline assignment: CDR1 SGDLS and CDR2 YYNGEE. V gave up 0 bases and J gave up 4 bases, with 8 bases separating them. CDR3 nucleotide sequence: TGTGCCAGCAGCGTAGACAGTTCTTACGAGCAGTACTTC. Protein: CASSVDSSYEQYF.

This rearrangement joins TRBV5-3 to TRBJ1-4; TRBD1 aligns across 10 bases. TRBV5-3 belongs to the ORF category, with a function that is uncertain. The CDR3 is made up of 16 amino acids. Germline trimming cut 3 bases from V and 6 bases from J; bases unmatched to any gene: 8. In DNA, the CDR3 is TGTGCCAGAAGCTCCCGTATGGACAGGGGGGATGAAAAACTGTTTTTT. Its translation is CARSSRMDRGDEKLFF.

This clone was detected only once. The CDR3 is CASSLEGGGIYNEQFF. As DNA, the CDR3 is TGTGCCAGCAGCTTAGAGGGCGGAGGGATCTACAATGAGCAGTTCTTC. The chain employs TRBV7-9 and TRBJ2-1; maybe TRBD2 (6 bases). The CDR3 is 16 amino acids. In germline, CDR1 is SEHNR, CDR2 FQNEAQ (reference sequence). The V end lost 1 base, the J end lost 3 bases, and 13 bases lay between the germline ends. The complete variable domain, with remaining parts taken from reference TRBV7-9 and TRBJ2-1, reads DTGVSQNPRHKITKRGQNVTFRCDPISEHNRLYWYRQTLGQGPEFLTYFQNEAQLEKSRLLSDRFSAERPKGSFSTLEIQRTEQGDSAMYLCASSLEGGGIYNEQFFGPGTRLTVL.

A word on this clone: The junction shows a germline mismatch at one end, possibly a read error. J is TRBJ2-3 and V is TRBV7-7; 7 nucleotides agree with TRBD2. CDR1 and CDR2 from the germline V gene are SSHAT and FNYEAQ (reference sequence). The CDR3 length is 15 residues. The CDR3 sequence is CASSLLRGDTDTQYF. In DNA form, the CDR3 reads TGTGCTAGCAGCTTACTCCGGGGGGACACAGATACGCAGTATTTT.

The V and J genes are TRBV18 and TRBJ2-7, with D possibly being TRBD1 (5 bases). V shed 3 bases and J shed 6 bases, with 12 bases lying between them. This CDR3 region has 13 residues. Germline loops: CDR1 KGHSH, CDR2 LQKENI. CDR3 protein: CASSPELGREQYF. CDR3 DNA sequence: TGTGCCAGCTCACCGGAGCTGGGGCGCGAGCAGTACTTC.

The rearrangement uses TRBV5-6 and TRBJ2-7; D is unresolved. CDR1 is SGHDT and CDR2 is YYEEEE in the germline V gene. The CDR3 totals 13 residues. Trimming took 4 bases from V and 2 from J, leaving 10 bases between them. The CDR3 bases are TGTGCCAGCAGCCCTTTGGGCCCCTACGAGCAGTACTTC. Translating it yields CASSPLGPYEQYF.

This rearrangement joins TRBV7-9 to TRBJ1-5, with 8 bases fitting TRBD1. V lost 5 bases and J lost 5; bases outside the gene matches: 8. The CDR3 is 15 amino acids. Germline assignment: CDR1 SEHNR and CDR2 FQNEAQ (reference sequence). Written as DNA, the CDR3 is TGTGCCAGCAGCGCGGGCCAGGGGGCGCATCAGCCCCAGCATTTT. Amino acid sequence: CASSAGQGAHQPQHF.

The V gene is TRBV9, the J gene TRBJ2-5, with D maybe TRBD1 (5 bases). This CDR3 spans 16 amino acids. The V and J ends lost 0 bases and 9 bases respectively, with 21 bases between them. Germline-derived CDR1 and CDR2 are SGDLS and YYNGEE. As DNA, the CDR3 is TGTGCCAGCAGCGTAGAGGGGTTGGCAGACCCTATGGCCCAGTACTTC. Protein: CASSVEGLADPMAQYF.